This is a list of T cell receptor beta chains from one sample in a study of radiation and T cells in renal cell carcinoma. Only in-frame clones appear in the TCRdb table, and some are missing; sequencing was by immunoSEQ multiplex PCR. The sample contains tens of thousands of clones, 80% to 90% of which appear only once. Sequencing was performed on blood, taken from a patient whose treatment included radiotherapy and nephrectomy. All receptors derive from a woman in her forties or fifties with renal cell carcinoma. Each CDR3 is given with its conserved first and last residue. Each record gives: D gene, J gene, V gene, clone size, CDR3 protein, CDR3 DNA. A D gene is named only where the DNA matches it firmly. Expanded clones get a size class; other rows say once, few or many, or leave the size out.

d_call: NA
j_call: TRBJ1-4
v_call: TRBV2
clone_size: NA
cdr3_aa: CASSQGPINEKLFF
cdr3_nt: TGTGCCAGCAGCCAGGGGCCCATTAATGAAAAACTGTTTTTT

d_call: TRBD1
j_call: TRBJ1-6
v_call: TRBV28
clone_size: NA
cdr3_aa: CASSYPQGVRSPLHF
cdr3_nt: TGTGCCAGCAGTTATCCACAGGGGGTACGTTCACCCCTCCACTTT

d_call: TRBD2
j_call: TRBJ2-1
v_call: TRBV15
clone_size: NA
cdr3_aa: CATSSAGLAGTREQFF
cdr3_nt: TGTGCCACCAGCAGCGCGGGACTAGCGGGGACCAGGGAGCAGTTCTTC

d_call: NA
j_call: TRBJ2-7
v_call: TRBV21-1
clone_size: NA
cdr3_aa: CASSTYWGRLCYEQYF
cdr3_nt: TGTGCCAGCAGCACGTACTGGGGGCGGCTTTGCTACGAGCAGTACTTC

d_call: TRBD1
j_call: TRBJ1-6
v_call: TRBV7-2
clone_size: NA
cdr3_aa: CASSLAGTGVNSPLHF
cdr3_nt: TGTGCCAGCAGCTTAGCCGGGACAGGGGTCAATTCACCCCTCCACTTT

d_call: NA
j_call: TRBJ2-3
v_call: TRBV19
clone_size: NA
cdr3_aa: CASSISQGYTDTQYF
cdr3_nt: TGTGCCAGTAGTATTAGTCAGGGGTACACAGATACGCAGTATTTT

d_call: NA
j_call: TRBJ2-2
v_call: TRBV19
clone_size: NA
cdr3_aa: CASTQGWGQNTGELFF
cdr3_nt: TGTGCCTCAACTCAGGGTTGGGGACAGAACACCGGGGAGCTGTTTTTT

d_call: TRBD2
j_call: TRBJ2-3
v_call: TRBV4-2
clone_size: NA
cdr3_aa: CASSHWTSGDTDTQYF
cdr3_nt: TGTGCCAGCAGCCACTGGACTAGCGGTGACACAGATACGCAGTATTTT

d_call: TRBD2
j_call: TRBJ2-7
v_call: TRBV9
clone_size: NA
cdr3_aa: CASAGGNLYEQYF
cdr3_nt: TGTGCCAGCGCGGGGGGAAACCTCTACGAGCAGTACTTC

d_call: NA
j_call: TRBJ2-1
v_call: TRBV11-2
clone_size: NA
cdr3_aa: CASSTTGSSYNEQFF
cdr3_nt: TGTGCCAGCAGCACCACGGGGAGCTCCTACAATGAGCAGTTCTTC

d_call: TRBD1
j_call: TRBJ2-6
v_call: TRBV19
clone_size: NA
cdr3_aa: CASSGDRRSSGANVLTF
cdr3_nt: TGTGCCAGTAGTGGGGACAGGAGGTCCTCTGGGGCCAACGTCCTGACTTTC

d_call: NA
j_call: TRBJ2-7
v_call: TRBV4-1
clone_size: NA
cdr3_aa: CASSQVAWSLVYEQYF
cdr3_nt: TGCGCCAGCAGCCAGGTTGCGTGGAGTTTGGTTTACGAGCAGTACTTC

d_call: NA
j_call: TRBJ2-1
v_call: TRBV7-2
clone_size: NA
cdr3_aa: CASSLALYNEQFF
cdr3_nt: TGTGCCAGCAGCTTAGCCCTCTACAATGAGCAGTTCTTC

d_call: NA
j_call: TRBJ1-5
v_call: TRBV19
clone_size: few
cdr3_aa: CASSIIPTGSNQPQHF
cdr3_nt: TGTGCCAGTAGTATCATCCCAACAGGGAGCAATCAGCCCCAGCATTTT

d_call: NA
j_call: TRBJ2-5
v_call: TRBV27
clone_size: once
cdr3_aa: CASSFSSWGQETQYF
cdr3_nt: TGTGCCAGCAGTTTTAGCTCATGGGGTCAAGAGACCCAGTACTTC

d_call: NA
j_call: TRBJ2-7
v_call: TRBV6-1
clone_size: NA
cdr3_aa: CASNLASVYEQYF
cdr3_nt: TGTGCCAGCAATCTAGCGTCCGTCTACGAGCAGTACTTC

d_call: NA
j_call: TRBJ1-1
v_call: TRBV6-5
clone_size: few
cdr3_aa: CASSRTVNTEAFF
cdr3_nt: TGTGCCAGCAGCCGGACAGTGAACACTGAAGCTTTCTTT

d_call: TRBD1
j_call: TRBJ2-7
v_call: TRBV7-2
clone_size: NA
cdr3_aa: CASSPGTGAYEQYF
cdr3_nt: TGTGCCAGCAGCCCCGGGACAGGCGCCTACGAGCAGTACTTC

d_call: TRBD1
j_call: TRBJ2-1
v_call: TRBV7-9
clone_size: NA
cdr3_aa: CASSTRDRGLNEQFF
cdr3_nt: TGTGCCAGCAGCACCCGGGACAGGGGACTCAATGAGCAGTTCTTC

d_call: NA
j_call: TRBJ1-2
v_call: TRBV28
clone_size: NA
cdr3_aa: CASSFQYYGYTF
cdr3_nt: TGTGCCAGCAGTTTCCAGTATTATGGCTACACCTTC

d_call: NA
j_call: TRBJ1-1
v_call: TRBV5-5
clone_size: NA
cdr3_aa: CASSSLSNTEAFF
cdr3_nt: TGTGCCAGCAGCTCGCTATCGAACACTGAAGCTTTCTTT

d_call: NA
j_call: TRBJ1-1
v_call: TRBV28
clone_size: NA
cdr3_aa: CASSMGQGLTEAFF
cdr3_nt: TGTGCCAGCTCCATGGGGCAGGGTCTCACTGAAGCTTTCTTT

d_call: NA
j_call: TRBJ2-7
v_call: TRBV5-5
clone_size: NA
cdr3_aa: CASSFQGYEQYF
cdr3_nt: TGTGCCAGCAGCTTTCAGGGCTACGAGCAGTACTTC

d_call: TRBD1
j_call: TRBJ2-7
v_call: TRBV28
clone_size: NA
cdr3_aa: CASGRTGFYEQYF
cdr3_nt: TGTGCCAGCGGGAGGACAGGGTTCTACGAGCAGTACTTC

d_call: TRBD1
j_call: TRBJ2-5
v_call: TRBV27
clone_size: NA
cdr3_aa: CASSFRGHQYF
cdr3_nt: TGTGCCAGCAGCTTCAGGGGGCACCAGTACTTC

d_call: TRBD1
j_call: TRBJ1-5
v_call: TRBV5-6
clone_size: NA
cdr3_aa: CASSYGTGDNQPQHF
cdr3_nt: TGTGCCAGCAGCTACGGGACAGGGGACAATCAGCCCCAGCATTTT

d_call: NA
j_call: TRBJ1-5
v_call: TRBV15
clone_size: few
cdr3_aa: CATSRVQPQHF
cdr3_nt: TGTGCCACCAGCAGAGTTCAGCCCCAGCATTTT

d_call: NA
j_call: TRBJ1-2
v_call: TRBV5-1
clone_size: NA
cdr3_aa: CASSFLGFLAGGYTF
cdr3_nt: TGCGCCAGCAGCTTTTTAGGGTTTCTCGCGGGGGGCTACACCTTC

d_call: NA
j_call: TRBJ1-1
v_call: TRBV4-3
clone_size: NA
cdr3_aa: CASSQELGAITEAFF
cdr3_nt: TGCGCCAGCAGCCAAGAGCTGGGGGCAATAACTGAAGCTTTCTTT

d_call: NA
j_call: TRBJ2-1
v_call: TRBV7-2
clone_size: NA
cdr3_aa: CASSLALLNEQFF
cdr3_nt: TGTGCCAGCAGCTTAGCGCTGTTAAATGAGCAGTTCTTC

d_call: TRBD1
j_call: TRBJ1-4
v_call: TRBV4-3
clone_size: NA
cdr3_aa: CASSQDLRAGTGGEKLFF
cdr3_nt: TGCGCCAGCAGCCAAGATTTAAGGGCCGGGACAGGGGGTGAAAAACTGTTTTTT

d_call: NA
j_call: TRBJ1-5
v_call: TRBV6-6
clone_size: few
cdr3_aa: CASTTVGDLHF
cdr3_nt: TGTGCCAGCACGACGGTGGGGGATTTGCATTTT

d_call: TRBD1
j_call: TRBJ2-3
v_call: TRBV7-2
clone_size: NA
cdr3_aa: CASRTTGAIWDTQYF
cdr3_nt: TGTGCCAGCAGAACCACAGGGGCAATTTGGGATACGCAGTATTTT

d_call: NA
j_call: TRBJ1-5
v_call: TRBV7-2
clone_size: NA
cdr3_aa: CASSARQVKGNQPQHF
cdr3_nt: TGTGCCAGCAGCGCCCGACAGGTAAAAGGCAATCAGCCCCAGCATTTT

d_call: NA
j_call: TRBJ1-2
v_call: TRBV18
clone_size: NA
cdr3_aa: CASSPSRQGLDGYTF
cdr3_nt: TGTGCCAGCTCACCAAGTCGTCAGGGTTTGGATGGCTACACCTTC

d_call: NA
j_call: TRBJ2-5
v_call: TRBV6-6
clone_size: NA
cdr3_aa: CASTNTGDGGAQYF
cdr3_nt: TGTGCCAGCACCAATACGGGAGACGGGGGAGCCCAGTACTTC

d_call: NA
j_call: TRBJ1-1
v_call: TRBV19
clone_size: NA
cdr3_aa: CASSLGAGSDTEAFF
cdr3_nt: TGTGCCAGTAGTTTGGGGGCAGGCTCGGACACTGAAGCTTTCTTT

d_call: TRBD1
j_call: TRBJ1-1
v_call: TRBV9
clone_size: once
cdr3_aa: CASSVGTGESTEAFF
cdr3_nt: TGTGCCAGCAGCGTAGGGACAGGGGAATCCACTGAAGCTTTCTTT

d_call: NA
j_call: TRBJ2-7
v_call: TRBV2
clone_size: NA
cdr3_aa: CASSEDRVGEQYF
cdr3_nt: TGTGCCAGCAGTGAAGACAGGGTTGGAGAGCAGTACTTC

d_call: NA
j_call: TRBJ1-2
v_call: TRBV28
clone_size: NA
cdr3_aa: CASNGGHNYGYTF
cdr3_nt: TGTGCCAGCAATGGCGGACATAACTATGGCTACACCTTC

d_call: TRBD2
j_call: TRBJ2-1
v_call: TRBV5-1
clone_size: NA
cdr3_aa: CASSLYRGESNEQFF
cdr3_nt: TGCGCCAGCAGCTTGTATCGGGGGGAATCAAATGAGCAGTTCTTC

d_call: NA
j_call: TRBJ2-7
v_call: TRBV27
clone_size: NA
cdr3_aa: CASSLFGVSEEQYF
cdr3_nt: TGTGCCAGCAGTTTATTTGGGGTCAGCGAGGAGCAGTACTTC

d_call: NA
j_call: TRBJ1-5
v_call: TRBV29-1
clone_size: NA
cdr3_aa: CSVGGDGNQPQHF
cdr3_nt: TGCAGCGTTGGGGGGGATGGCAATCAGCCCCAGCATTTT

d_call: NA
j_call: TRBJ2-3
v_call: TRBV4-3
clone_size: NA
cdr3_aa: CASSQDRFSDTQYF
cdr3_nt: TGCGCCAGCAGCCAAGATCGATTTAGCGATACGCAGTATTTT

d_call: TRBD1
j_call: TRBJ1-2
v_call: TRBV28
clone_size: once
cdr3_aa: CASSFQGAFGGYTF
cdr3_nt: TGTGCCAGCAGTTTTCAGGGGGCCTTTGGGGGCTACACCTTC

d_call: NA
j_call: TRBJ1-3
v_call: TRBV7-9
clone_size: once
cdr3_aa: CASSLAGLGNTIYF
cdr3_nt: TGTGCCAGCAGCTTAGCGGGCCTTGGAAACACCATATATTTT

d_call: NA
j_call: TRBJ2-1
v_call: TRBV28
clone_size: NA
cdr3_aa: CASSLGLSGEQFF
cdr3_nt: TGTGCCAGCAGTTTAGGGTTATCTGGTGAGCAGTTCTTC

d_call: NA
j_call: TRBJ1-1
v_call: TRBV19
clone_size: few
cdr3_aa: CASSAPLTGGTEAFF
cdr3_nt: TGTGCCAGTAGTGCTCCGTTGACAGGCGGCACTGAAGCTTTCTTT